This is a list of T cell receptor beta chains from one sample in a study of blood T cells in healthy people across ages. TCRdb re-analysed the 5' RACE reads in MiXCR, keeping a single row per CDR3 protein. This table holds some 1,000,000 distinct CDR3 sequences, 20% to 25% found once. This sample also appeared in a second study, on T cells of mothers and their children.

The sequencing input was blood. All receptors come from a girl aged 2 to 9 in good health. Both conserved end residues are part of each CDR3. Fields, in order: V gene, J gene, D gene, clone size, CDR3 DNA, CDR3 protein. The D gene is left open where the match is weak. Size values are once, few and many counts, or a class for expanded clones, and some rows have none.

V gene: TRBV6-2/TRBV6-3; J gene: TRBJ1-1; D gene: TRBD1; clone size: few; CDR3 DNA: TGTGCCAGCAGCTCCCTCCGGACAGGCTGGACTGAAGCTTTCTTT; CDR3 protein: CASSSLRTGWTEAFF
V gene: TRBV11-2; J gene: TRBJ2-1; D gene: NA; clone size: few; CDR3 DNA: TGTGCCAGCAGCTTAGGGGAAATAGGGCAGTTCTTC; CDR3 protein: CASSLGEIGQFF
V gene: TRBV7-3; J gene: TRBJ2-2; D gene: TRBD2; clone size: few; CDR3 DNA: TGTGCCAGCAGCTTATTCCCCCGGCCGACTAGCGGGGCGAACACCGGGGAGCTGTTTTTT; CDR3 protein: CASSLFPRPTSGANTGELFF
V gene: TRBV9; J gene: TRBJ2-1; D gene: TRBD2; clone size: few; CDR3 DNA: TGTGCCAGCAGCGTAGTCTCCGAAGTTCCTAGCGGGATAGGCTGGGTTGAGCAGTTCTTC; CDR3 protein: CASSVVSEVPSGIGWVEQFF
V gene: TRBV7-2; J gene: TRBJ2-5; D gene: TRBD2; clone size: NA; CDR3 DNA: TGTGCCTGCAGTTTACTAGCGGGAGACAGGGAGACCCAGTACTTC; CDR3 protein: CACSLLAGDRETQYF
V gene: TRBV20-1; J gene: TRBJ2-7; D gene: TRBD2; clone size: few; CDR3 DNA: TGCAGTGCTAGGCAAGCGGGGGCCCCGGGGGAGCAGTACTTC; CDR3 protein: CSARQAGAPGEQYF
V gene: TRBV6-6; J gene: TRBJ1-1; D gene: NA; clone size: NA; CDR3 DNA: TGTGCCAGCAGTTTAGCGGCCACTGAAGCTTTCTTT; CDR3 protein: CASSLAATEAFF
V gene: TRBV11-2; J gene: TRBJ2-3; D gene: NA; clone size: NA; CDR3 DNA: TGTGCCAGCAGGCCTTCCGGGACCATTAGCACAGATACGCAGTATTTT; CDR3 protein: CASRPSGTISTDTQYF
V gene: TRBV29-1; J gene: TRBJ2-5; D gene: NA; clone size: few; CDR3 DNA: TGCAGCGTTTCACCCCCGGAGACCCAGTACTTC; CDR3 protein: CSVSPPETQYF
V gene: TRBV6-5; J gene: TRBJ2-3; D gene: NA; clone size: few; CDR3 DNA: TGTGCCAGCAGTTACCAGACTTCAACAGATACGCAGTATTTT; CDR3 protein: CASSYQTSTDTQYF
V gene: TRBV4-1; J gene: TRBJ2-5; D gene: TRBD2; clone size: NA; CDR3 DNA: TGCGCCAGCAGCCCCGGACTAGCCCAGGGGACCCAGTACTTC; CDR3 protein: CASSPGLAQGTQYF
V gene: TRBV5-1; J gene: TRBJ2-7; D gene: NA; clone size: NA; CDR3 DNA: TGCGCCAGCAGTCCAGAACTTGGGACGCCCTACGAGCAGTACTTC; CDR3 protein: CASSPELGTPYEQYF
V gene: TRBV6-2/TRBV6-3; J gene: TRBJ2-5; D gene: NA; clone size: NA; CDR3 DNA: TGTGCCAGCAGTTACCGATCCGCGGGGCCGGGAAACTTC; CDR3 protein: CASSYRSAGPGNF
V gene: TRBV7-2; J gene: TRBJ2-3; D gene: NA; clone size: few; CDR3 DNA: TGTGCCAGCAGCCCGGGGTATAGCACAGATACGCAGTATTTT; CDR3 protein: CASSPGYSTDTQYF
V gene: TRBV2; J gene: TRBJ2-1; D gene: TRBD2; clone size: NA; CDR3 DNA: TGTGCCAGCAGTGAAGTTAGCGGGGGGGCAGGAAGCAATGAGCAGTTCTTC; CDR3 protein: CASSEVSGGAGSNEQFF
V gene: TRBV28; J gene: TRBJ2-7; D gene: TRBD2; clone size: many; CDR3 DNA: TGTGCCAGCAGTTTATTGAGCGGGAGCTACGAGCAGTACTTC; CDR3 protein: CASSLLSGSYEQYF